These 8 T cell receptor beta chains came from one sample sequenced in a study of T cells in Graves' hyperthyroidism and ophthalmopathy. RNA transcripts yielded amplified TCR beta CDR3 regions. HTBI primers were employed in a first-round RT-PCR of the TCR CDR3. TCRdb called the multiplex PCR reads again in MiXCR, with one record for every CDR3 protein. The sample consists of some 620,000 distinct CDR3 sequences, roughly 16% of them appearing once. Material for sequencing was blood. These receptor sequences come from a woman younger than 45 with Graves' hyperthyroidism.

This clonotype has only a few counts. The J gene is TRBJ1-1, the V gene TRBV7-9; a possible D gene is TRBD1 (6 bases). V lost 7 bases to trimming and J lost 5 bases, with 20 bases between them. CDR1 and CDR2 from the germline V gene are SEHNR and FQNEAQ (reference sequence). CDR3 length: 15 residues. CDR3 in DNA: TGTGCCAGCACCCAAAGTTTCGGAGGGGGGACTGAAGCTTTCTTT. Translated, it gives CASTQSFGGGTEAFF. Complete variable domain (other parts from reference TRBV7-9 and TRBJ1-1): DTGVSQNPRHKITKRGQNVTFRCDPISEHNRLYWYRQTLGQGPEFLTYFQNEAQLEKSRLLSDRFSAERPKGSFSTLEIQRTEQGDSAMYLCASTQSFGGGTEAFFGQGTRLTVV.

This clonotype was counted only a few times. The genes are TRBV27 and TRBJ2-4; D may be TRBD2 (6 bases). Germline V gives CDR1 MNHEY, CDR2 SMNVEV (reference sequence). The CDR3 is made up of 19 amino acids. Trimming shortened V by 2 bases and J by 2 bases, and 22 bases separated the two germline ends. CDR3 bases: TGTGCCAGCAGTTTAAGGACCCTTCGGGGGAGTGAGTCCAAAAACATTCAGTACTTC. Translating gives CASSLRTLRGSESKNIQYF.

For this clonotype: This may arise from a read error, as a much more abundant clone is one base away. This sequence joins TRBV15 and TRBJ2-4; the match to TRBD2 covers 10 bases. Trimming cost V 4 bases and J 14 bases; bases outside gene matches: 14. The CDR3 contains 15 residues. Germline values: CDR1 LNHNV, CDR2 YYDKDF (reference sequence). The DNA of the CDR3 is TGTGCCACCAGCACAGATCTCCTACTAGCGGGGAACAAGTACTTC. Its protein is CATSTDLLLAGNKYF.

This clonotype has a count of ten or more. The chain recombines TRBV12-3 or TRBV12-4 with TRBJ2-7; 7 nucleotides align to TRBD1. There are 20 residues in the CDR3. The trim removed 6 bases at V and 0 bases at J, leaving 23 bases unmatched. The CDR3: CASSLSILTGTRLISYEQYF. In DNA, the CDR3 is TGTGCCAGCAGCTTATCTATCCTGACAGGGACACGGCTGATCTCCTACGAGCAGTACTTC.

Only a few counts were recorded for this clonotype. The chain links TRBV30 to TRBJ1-1, with D unclear. The V end was cut by 0 bases, the J end by 5 bases, with 4 bases between. The germline CDR1 and CDR2 sequences are GTSNPN and SVGIG (reference sequence). The CDR3 is made up of 11 amino acids. DNA for the CDR3: TGTGCCTGGAGTGTAAAGACTGAAGCTTTCTTT. Translated, it gives CAWSVKTEAFF.

This clonotype was counted at least ten times. This rearrangement joins TRBV28 to TRBJ1-1; D uncertain. The germline V gene has CDR1 MDHEN and CDR2 SYDVKM. CDR3 length equals 16 residues. Trimming took off 1 base at V and 6 bases at J, with 18 bases between the two ends. The CDR3 coding sequence is TGTGCCAGCAGTTTATACCCGCGGGGAGCTCTGGCTGAAGCTTTCTTT. Amino acids: CASSLYPRGALAEAFF.

This clonotype was recorded at least ten times. The rearrangement links TRBV28 to TRBJ2-3, with 8 nucleotides matching TRBD1. The CDR3 is 14 residues long. The trim removed 3 bases at V and 4 bases at J, leaving 3 bases unmatched. Germline-derived CDR1 and CDR2 are MDHEN and SYDVKM. This chain's CDR3 is CASSFDRGPDTQYF. In DNA, the CDR3 is TGTGCCAGCAGTTTCGACAGGGGTCCAGATACGCAGTATTTT.

This clonotype was recorded many times. V is TRBV12-3 or TRBV12-4 and J is TRBJ2-2, with 7 bases lining up with TRBD1. The V segment lost 7 bases and the J segment 8 bases; nucleotides outside the gene matches: 4. This CDR3 has 12 amino acids. The CDR3 region is CASTYRGGELFF. Written as DNA, the CDR3 is TGTGCCAGCACTTACAGGGGAGGGGAGCTGTTTTTT.